This entry lists 24 T cell receptor beta chains sequenced from one sample in a study of Graves' ophthalmopathy and Graves' hyperthyroidism. CDR3 regions of TCR beta were amplified from RNA transcripts. Second-round multiplex PCR came after a first-round RT-PCR that employed HTBI primers. Each CDR3 protein gets one entry after TCRdb re-called the multiplex PCR reads with MiXCR. In the table there are fewer than 400,000 distinct CDR3 sequences, roughly 18% of which are singletons. Sequencing was performed on peripheral blood. These receptors were taken from a woman aged 18-35 years with Graves' ophthalmopathy.

The table lists this clonotype with many counts. This rearrangement joins TRBV7-9 to TRBJ2-5, with 8 bases that match TRBD1. V lost 5 bases and J lost 6; bases outside the gene matches: 8. The CDR3 has 14 residues. Looked up from germline, CDR1 is SEHNR and CDR2 is FQNEAQ (reference sequence). The CDR3 DNA reads TGTGCCAGCAGCACCCGACAGGGGACGCAGACCCAGTACTTC. It encodes CASSTRQGTQTQYF.

This clonotype was detected many times. The CDR3 coding sequence is TGTGCCAGCAGCCAAGACGGACAAGAGACCCAGTACTTC. Translation gives CASSQDGQETQYF. The chain carries TRBV11-3 and TRBJ2-5, with D uncertain. Per germline, CDR1 SGHNT and CDR2 YENEEA. Deletions cut 5 bases from V and 2 bases from J, with 9 bases between. The CDR3 runs 13 residues.

This clonotype was observed at least ten times. This chain joins TRBV28 and TRBJ1-3; maybe TRBD1 (5 bases). This CDR3 has 16 residues. The germline V and J ends were trimmed by 6 bases and 0 bases, with 15 bases remaining between them. The germline V gene encodes CDR1 MDHEN and CDR2 SYDVKM. CDR3 loop: CASSLGPGRSGNTIYF. CDR3 sequence (DNA): TGTGCCAGCAGCCTGGGCCCGGGGCGCTCTGGAAACACCATATATTTT. Looking up the rest from reference TRBV28 and TRBJ1-3 gives the full variable domain: DVKVTQSSRYLVKRTGEKVFLECVQDMDHENMFWYRQDPGLGLRLIYFSYDVKMKEKGDIPEGYSVSREKKERFSLILESASTNQTSMYLCASSLGPGRSGNTIYFGEGSWLTVV.

This clonotype was picked up a small number of times. V usage is TRBV6-2 or TRBV6-3 and J usage is TRBJ2-7; tentatively, D is TRBD2 (5 bases). The CDR3 is made up of 12 amino acids. Between the trimmed V and J ends, which lost 4 bases and 6 bases, there was a span of 10 bases. Germline CDR1 reads MNHEY; CDR2 reads SVGEGT. CDR3 loop: CASSLASTEQYF. The CDR3 DNA reads TGTGCCAGCAGTTTGGCTAGCACCGAGCAGTACTTC.

This clonotype was seen many times. The chain carries TRBV19 and TRBJ1-5; D is unclear. CDR3 length: 15 amino acids. Trimming cost V 0 bases and J 7 bases, with 13 bases left between them. Germline V gene sequence: CDR1 LNHDA, CDR2 SQIVND (reference sequence). This chain's CDR3 is CASSIDEGIGQPQHF. The CDR3 region has the DNA TGTGCCAGTAGTATAGACGAGGGTATCGGCCAGCCCCAGCATTTT.

This clonotype has at least ten counts. V usage is TRBV24-1 and J usage is TRBJ2-7; TRBD1 agrees at 7 bases. The junction had 5 bases not matched to a gene; V was cut back by 9 bases and J by 1 base. This CDR3 comprises 13 residues. Germline-derived CDR1 and CDR2 are KGHDR and SFDVKD. The CDR3 here is CATSTGSSYEQYF. CDR3 nucleotides: TGTGCCACCTCGACAGGGTCATCCTACGAGCAGTACTTC.

This clonotype was counted many times. V gene TRBV7-2 combines with J gene TRBJ2-2; D is unclear. V was clipped by 10 bases and J by 3 bases, with 18 bases between them. The CDR3 is made up of 15 amino acids. Germline V gene sequence: CDR1 SGHTA, CDR2 FQGNSA. The CDR3 coding sequence is TGTGCCACCGTACCGGACCGGTGGGACACCGGGGAGCTGTTTTTT. Translating gives CATVPDRWDTGELFF.

This clonotype was detected ten times or more. DNA of the CDR3: TGTGCCAGCAGCTTTTTCGACGGGGGCAGTGGAAACACCATATATTTT. This translates into CASSFFDGGSGNTIYF. V and J are TRBV7-8 and TRBJ1-3, with D maybe TRBD1 (6 bases). Germline V gives CDR1 SGHVS, CDR2 FQNEAQ. Trimming took 3 bases from V and 3 from J, leaving 15 bases between them. This CDR3 spans 16 amino acids. Full variable domain (remainder filled in from reference TRBV7-8 and TRBJ1-3): GAGVSQSPRYKVAKRGQDVALRCDPISGHVSLFWYQQALGQGPEFLTYFQNEAQLDKSGLPSDRFFAERPEGSVSTLKIQRTQQEDSAVYLCASSFFDGGSGNTIYFGEGSWLTVV.

This clonotype has a count of ten or more. This sequence joins TRBV6-2 or TRBV6-3 and TRBJ1-1; a weak D match, TRBD1 (5 bases). The CDR3 totals 15 residues. Germline values: CDR1 MNHEY, CDR2 SVGEGT. The V gene lost 5 bases and the J gene lost 3 bases, with 16 bases spanning the gap. The CDR3 DNA reads TGTGCCAGCAGTCTTCAGAGGGGCTGGGACACTGAAGCTTTCTTT. It is translated as CASSLQRGWDTEAFF.

This clonotype was counted between two and nine times. The chain couples TRBV5-1 to TRBJ2-6; possibly TRBD1 for D (6 bases). The CDR3 has 18 amino acids. Germline V gene sequence: CDR1 SGHRS, CDR2 YFSETQ. V lost 1 base and J lost 0, with 14 bases in between. CDR3 nucleotide sequence: TGCGCCAGCAGCTTGAGGACAGAGATTAGCTCTGGGGCCAACGTCCTGACTTTC. It translates to CASSLRTEISSGANVLTF.

The gene calls are TRBV2 and TRBJ1-6, with 7 bases aligning to TRBD1. Germline values: CDR1 SNHLY, CDR2 FYNNEI. V gave up 6 bases and J gave up 7 bases; unmatched junction bases: 6. The CDR3 loop spans 14 amino acids. CDR3 coding DNA: TGTGCCAGCAGGTGGGAGACAGGGAATTCACCCCTCCACTTT. Protein sequence: CASRWETGNSPLHF.

In this sample, this clonotype turned up many times. The chain joins TRBV6-4 to TRBJ1-1, with D tentatively TRBD1 (6 bases). This CDR3 is 13 amino acids long. The germline V and J ends were trimmed by 0 bases and 7 bases, with 9 bases remaining between them. Looked up from germline, CDR1 is MRHNA and CDR2 is SNTAGT. This chain's CDR3 is CASSDSETGEAFF. The DNA for the CDR3 is TGTGCCAGCAGTGACTCTGAGACAGGTGAAGCTTTCTTT.

Many counts were recorded for this clonotype. A much more abundant neighbour one base away suggests this may be a read error. V and J are TRBV7-9 and TRBJ1-1, with D perhaps TRBD1 (5 bases). Trimming shortened V by 4 bases and J by 4 bases, and 10 bases separated the two germline ends. Germline V gene sequence: CDR1 SEHNR, CDR2 FQNEAQ (reference sequence). This CDR3 comprises 13 residues. CDR3: CASSSLGGTEAFF. The CDR3, as DNA: TGTGCCAGCAGCTCCCTGGGGGGCACTGAAGCTTTCTTT.

This clonotype was observed at least ten times. V gene TRBV10-2 combines with J gene TRBJ1-5; D is unclear. The length of the CDR3 is 13 residues. Trimming took off 6 bases at V and 7 bases at J, with 13 bases between the two ends. CDR1 and CDR2 from the germline V gene are WSHSY and SAAADI. CDR3 in amino acids: CASRDGTQQPQHF. CDR3 DNA: TGCGCCAGCAGGGACGGAACCCAGCAGCCCCAGCATTTT.

This clonotype was picked up many times. V gene TRBV12-3 or TRBV12-4 combines with J gene TRBJ2-7; 7 bases fit TRBD2. The V and J ends lost 5 bases and 2 bases, in that order; junction bases with no gene match: 9. This CDR3 spans 15 amino acids. CDR3 residues: CASSPLGRGTYEQYF. As DNA, the CDR3 is TGTGCCAGCAGTCCCCTAGGGCGGGGGACCTACGAGCAGTACTTC.

There are many counts of this clonotype. This rearrangement joins TRBV6-2 or TRBV6-3 to TRBJ2-4; maybe TRBD1 (5 bases). Germline CDR1 and CDR2: MNHEY and SVGEGT. The CDR3 runs 14 residues. The V and J ends lost 6 bases and 0 bases respectively, with 9 bases between them. The CDR3 DNA reads as TGTGCCAGCAGCCAGGGCTTAGCCAAAAACATTCAGTACTTC. This codes for CASSQGLAKNIQYF.

This clonotype has ten or more counts. This chain connects TRBV6-2 or TRBV6-3 to TRBJ2-2; D might be TRBD2 (5 bases). The V end was cut by 9 bases, the J end by 3 bases, with 11 bases between. CDR3 length: 13 amino acids. The germline gives CDR1 MNHEY, CDR2 SVGEGT. The CDR3 DNA sequence: TGTGCCAGTCTGAGGCGGGACACCGGGGAGCTGTTTTTT. Its protein product is CASLRRDTGELFF.

The table lists this clonotype with many counts. The CDR3 nucleotides are TGTGCCAGCAGTTTAAGCAGAATTACGATGGAGACCCAGTACTTC. Translation gives CASSLSRITMETQYF. The chain joins TRBV12-3 or TRBV12-4 to TRBJ2-5; no clear D. This CDR3 contains 15 residues. V lost 2 bases, J lost 5 bases, and 15 bases lay in between.

The chain couples TRBV11-2 to TRBJ2-7; D gene uncertain. The CDR3 runs to 15 residues. The V gene's germline CDR1 is SGHAT and CDR2 FQNNGV. Trimming pared 1 base from V and 3 bases from J, leaving 13 bases between. The CDR3 sequence: CASSLVLDGNYEQYF. The CDR3 DNA reads as TGTGCCAGCAGCTTAGTATTGGACGGAAACTACGAGCAGTACTTC.

On this clonotype itself: This sequence may be a read error, since a much larger clone differs from it by one base. The CDR3 does not end in the conserved phenylalanine or tryptophan, so this is likely a read error. The chain is built from TRBV6-5 and TRBJ2-5; D gene ambiguous. Germline CDR1 MNHEY, CDR2 SVGAGI. CDR3 length equals 14 residues. The V end lost 1 base, the J end lost 0 bases, and 6 bases lay between the germline ends. For the CDR3, the DNA is TGTGCCAGCAGTTACTTGAGGTACCAAGAGACCCAGTACCTC. Translating it yields CASSYLRYQETQYL.

This clonotype was seen repeatedly, ten times or more. The chain carries TRBV27 and TRBJ1-2, with D possibly matching TRBD1 (6 bases). Trimming pared 3 bases from V and 4 bases from J, leaving 21 bases between. The length of the CDR3 is 17 residues. The V gene's germline CDR1 is MNHEY and CDR2 SMNVEV (reference sequence). DNA for the CDR3: TGTGCCAGCAGTTTCTACAGGACAGAAGAGGCCTTCTATGGCTACACCTTC. Protein: CASSFYRTEEAFYGYTF.

The CDR3 spells CAFNRMMNTEAFF. The CDR3 region has the DNA TGTGCCTTTAACAGGATGATGAACACTGAAGCTTTCTTT. The chain recombines TRBV30 with TRBJ1-1; a weak D match, TRBD1 (5 bases). Trimming removed 7 bases at V and 0 bases at J, with 12 bases between. The germline gives CDR1 GTSNPN, CDR2 SVGIG (reference sequence). The CDR3 length is 13 residues.

This clonotype came up many times. The chain joins TRBV20-1 to TRBJ1-1; maybe TRBD1 (5 bases). The CDR3 length is 13 residues. Per germline, CDR1 DFQATT and CDR2 SNEGSKA (reference sequence). Trimming removed 0 bases from V and 4 bases from J, with 9 bases in between. The CDR3 here is CSARDSRGTEAFF. CDR3 bases: TGCAGTGCTAGAGATTCGAGGGGCACTGAAGCTTTCTTT.

This clonotype was recorded many times. For the CDR3, the DNA is TGTGCCAGCAGACCAGGAGAGTCCACCTACGAGCAGTACTTC. It codes for CASRPGESTYEQYF. The chain joins TRBV12-3 or TRBV12-4 to TRBJ2-7; D remains ambiguous. The CDR3 consists of 14 residues. V gave up 6 bases and J gave up 2 bases, with 14 bases separating them.